This T cell receptor (beta chain) was profiled in a study of cytomegalovirus exposure and HLA in healthy donors. Study-wide results and caveats: Presence/absence analyses took donor sequencing depth as roughly uniform. The classifier was said to identify cytomegalovirus status with high specificity and sensitivity.

PCR used 60 Vbeta primers and 13 Jbeta primers. Only in-frame clones appear in the TCRdb table, and some are missing; sequencing was by immunoSEQ multiplex PCR. The sample carries some 65,000 clones, less than 65% recorded once. This clone was recorded a few times. The antigen remains unidentified. The CDR3 length is 13 residues. Germline V gene data show CDR1 as SSHAT and CDR2 as FNYEAQ (reference sequence). With 5 bases clipped from V and 3 bases from J, the junction kept 0 bases outside the gene matches. Sequences were obtained from PBMCs. The origin of this receptor is a man aged 25 to 40 in good health and CMV-seronegative. This chain joins TRBV7-7 and TRBJ2-5; 10 bases are a match to TRBD2. The CDR3 reads CASSGLAEETQYF. DNA for the CDR3: TGTGCCAGCAGCGGACTAGCGGAAGAGACCCAGTACTTC.